The 15 T cell receptor beta chains listed next were all sequenced from one sample in a study of early T cells in non-severe SARS-CoV-2 infection (dated by TCRdb to the early 2020s). The library was made by 5' RACE. Sequencing was carried out with a NextSeq 500. TCRdb ran its own pipeline on the public reads, namely fastp trimming at Q25 and MiXCR clone calling, and kept in-frame beta chains. Each entry merges the rows of one CDR3 protein and shows their most common DNA and genes. The sample table shows more than 65,000 distinct CDR3 sequences, and 9% to 15% are seen once. About 3.9% of the sample rests with the top ten. The sample consisted of whole blood. These receptors were obtained from an adult who was a healthcare worker with PCR-confirmed SARS-CoV-2 infection or an uninfected control (not recorded which).

This chain links TRBV7-6 with TRBJ2-1, with 13 positions matching TRBD2. Trimming at V came to 5 bases and at J to 7 bases, leaving 5 bases not matched to a gene. The CDR3 runs 15 residues. The germline CDR1 and CDR2 sequences are SGHVS and FNYEAQ. CDR3 nucleotides: TGTGCCAGCAGCGGGACTAGCGGGATGGGTAATGAGCAGTTCTTC. Translating gives CASSGTSGMGNEQFF.

This sequence joins TRBV5-3 and TRBJ2-1; 7 bases are shared with TRBD2. TRBV5-3 is labeled an ORF, and its function is uncertain. V gave up 4 bases and J gave up 5 bases; unmatched junction bases: 15. The CDR3 extends over 17 amino acids. The CDR3 is CARSPVSKSRENNEQFF. The CDR3 DNA sequence: TGTGCCAGAAGCCCCGTCTCGAAATCGCGGGAGAACAATGAGCAGTTCTTC.

J is TRBJ2-5 and V is TRBV9; maybe TRBD1 (6 bases). Trimming cost V 3 bases and J 5 bases, with 14 bases left between them. The CDR3 is 14 residues long. Germline CDR1 reads SGDLS; CDR2 reads YYNGEE. The CDR3 region is CASSGVRGGETQYF. The DNA for the CDR3 is TGTGCCAGCAGCGGGGTCAGGGGTGGGGAGACCCAGTACTTC. The full variable domain, with the rest looked up from reference TRBV9 and TRBJ2-5, is DSGVTQTPKHLITATGQRVTLRCSPRSGDLSVYWYQQSLDQGLQFLIQYYNGEERAKGNILERFSAQQFPDLHSELNLSSLELGDSALYFCASSGVRGGETQYFGPGTRLLVL.

This clonotype was seen many times. At one end, the junction sequence differs from germline, possibly due to a read error. The J gene is TRBJ2-6, the V gene TRBV15, with D perhaps TRBD1 (6 bases). The CDR3 runs to 17 residues. Germline-derived CDR1 and CDR2 are LNHNV and YYDKDF (reference sequence). The CDR3 bases are TGTGCCACCAGCGGAGACAGGCCGGGCTCTGGGGCCAACGTCCTGACTTTC. Its protein is CATSGDRPGSGANVLTF.

This clonotype was counted only a few times. The chain is built from TRBV7-2 and TRBJ1-4; D ambiguous. The CDR3 covers 15 residues. CDR1 SGHTA and CDR2 FQGNSA come from the germline V gene. V lost 4 bases and J lost 7, with 16 bases in between. As DNA, the CDR3 is TGTGCCAGCAGCTCAAGACGCCGAGCGGGTGAAAAACTGTTTTTT. It yields the protein CASSSRRRAGEKLFF.

At least ten counts were recorded for this clonotype. V is TRBV5-1 and J is TRBJ1-1, with 8 positions matching TRBD1. CDR1 SGHRS and CDR2 YFSETQ come from the germline V gene. J was trimmed by 1 base and V by 0 bases; bases with no gene match: 5. This CDR3 region has 16 residues. This CDR3 reads CASSLGTGKTNTEAFF. CDR3 sequence (DNA): TGCGCCAGCAGCTTGGGGACAGGGAAAACGAACACTGAAGCTTTCTTT. Based on the CDR3 plus reference TRBV5-1 and TRBJ1-1, the full variable domain is KAGVTQTPRYLIKTRGQQVTLSCSPISGHRSVSWYQQTPGQGLQFLFEYFSETQRNKGNFPGRFSGRQFSNSRSEMNVSTLELGDSALYLCASSLGTGKTNTEAFFGQGTRLTVV.

In this sample, this clonotype turned up many times. This chain joins TRBV9 and TRBJ2-1, with TRBD2 matching 8 bases. J was trimmed by 7 bases and V by 0 bases; bases with no gene match: 9. CDR1 SGDLS and CDR2 YYNGEE come from the germline V gene. The CDR3 runs 16 residues. CDR3 sequence: CASSVDDGRAANEQFF. For the CDR3, the DNA is TGTGCCAGCAGCGTAGATGACGGGAGGGCCGCAAATGAGCAGTTCTTC.

This clonotype was recorded at least ten times. V gene TRBV29-1 combines with J gene TRBJ2-7; 7 nucleotides line up with TRBD2. The CDR3 runs to 12 residues. Germline trimming cut 5 bases from V and 9 bases from J; bases unmatched to any gene: 10. Per the germline V gene, CDR1 is SQVTM and CDR2 is ANQGSEA. The CDR3 here is CSVRQGASGQYF. In DNA form, the CDR3 reads TGCAGCGTTCGTCAGGGAGCTAGCGGGCAGTACTTC.

The chain joins TRBV7-2 to TRBJ1-5; 8 nucleotides match TRBD1. J gave up 5 bases and V 5 bases, and 8 bases lay outside the gene matches. The CDR3 totals 15 residues. Looked up from germline, CDR1 is SGHTA and CDR2 is FQGNSA. CDR3 nucleotide sequence: TGTGCCAGCAGCCTGTTGACAGGGGCGGATCAGCCCCAGCATTTT. Its protein is CASSLLTGADQPQHF.

At least ten counts were recorded for this clonotype. The chain carries TRBV6-5 and TRBJ1-5; D ambiguous. The CDR3 runs to 16 residues. Germline values: CDR1 MNHEY, CDR2 SVGAGI. V dropped 6 bases and J dropped 0 bases, with 15 bases sitting between them. The DNA of the CDR3 is TGTGCCAGCAGGCCATGGACGGTGAATAGCAATCAGCCCCAGCATTTT. Translating gives CASRPWTVNSNQPQHF.

The rearrangement joins TRBV29-1 to TRBJ2-7; D is undetermined. Germline CDR1 reads SQVTM; CDR2 reads ANQGSEA. The CDR3 totals 12 residues. Trimming cost V 7 bases and J 2 bases, with 12 bases left between them. This chain's CDR3 is CSAAAATYEQYF. DNA of the CDR3: TGCAGCGCTGCGGCTGCCACCTACGAGCAGTACTTC.

This clonotype appeared a few times. The chain couples TRBV5-4 to TRBJ2-2, with D perhaps matching TRBD2 (5 bases). The CDR3 is 16 residues long. Germline assignment: CDR1 SGHNT and CDR2 YYREEE (reference sequence). Trimming stripped 2 bases from V and 3 bases from J, with 14 bases between. As DNA, the CDR3 is TGTGCCAGCAGCTTCAGCGTGGGAGCGGACACCGGGGAGCTGTTTTTT. Protein sequence: CASSFSVGADTGELFF.

This clonotype was seen repeatedly, ten times or more. The genes are TRBV11-2 and TRBJ2-5; 8 bases are a match to TRBD2. In germline, CDR1 is SGHAT, CDR2 FQNNGV. This CDR3 has 16 amino acids. V gave up 4 bases and J gave up 0 bases; unmatched junction bases: 7. The CDR3: CASSSTSGPYQETQYF. The CDR3, as DNA: TGTGCCAGCAGCTCTACTAGCGGACCATACCAAGAGACCCAGTACTTC.

About this clonotype: A much larger clone is a single base away; this may be a read error. This rearrangement joins TRBV3-1 to TRBJ1-5; D is uncertain. Germline lookup yields CDR1 LGHDT and CDR2 YNNKEL (reference sequence). This CDR3 comprises 18 residues. CDR3 nucleotides: TGTGTCAGCAGCCACCGAATCCCTCGGACGGATAGCAATCAGCCCCAGCATTTT. Translated, it gives CVSSHRIPRTDSNQPQHF.

This clonotype showed up many times. This chain links TRBV9 with TRBJ2-1; D remains unclear. Germline lookup yields CDR1 SGDLS and CDR2 YYNGEE. The ends were cut back, 0 bases at V and 0 bases at J, with 7 bases in the middle. The CDR3 has 15 amino acids. CDR3 sequence reads: CASSVVPSSYNEQFF. In DNA, the CDR3 is TGTGCCAGCAGCGTAGTCCCTAGCTCCTACAATGAGCAGTTCTTC.